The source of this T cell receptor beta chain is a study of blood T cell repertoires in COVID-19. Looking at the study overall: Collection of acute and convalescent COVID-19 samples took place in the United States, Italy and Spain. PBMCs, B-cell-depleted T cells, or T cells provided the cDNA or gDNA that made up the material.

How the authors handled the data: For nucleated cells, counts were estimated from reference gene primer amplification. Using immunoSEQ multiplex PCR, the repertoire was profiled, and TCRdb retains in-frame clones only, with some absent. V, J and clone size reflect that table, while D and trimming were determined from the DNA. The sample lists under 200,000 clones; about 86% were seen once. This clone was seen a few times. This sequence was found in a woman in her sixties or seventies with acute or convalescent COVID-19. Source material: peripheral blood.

CDR3: CASTGEGPLNTEAFF. DNA of the CDR3: TGCGCCAGCACGGGGGAGGGGCCATTGAACACTGAAGCTTTCTTT. The J gene is TRBJ1-1, the V gene TRBV4-1; weak D call: TRBD1 (5 bases). The V end was cut by 7 bases, the J end by 0 bases, with 15 bases between. CDR1 and CDR2 (germline): MGHRA, YSYEKL. The CDR3 extends over 15 amino acids.